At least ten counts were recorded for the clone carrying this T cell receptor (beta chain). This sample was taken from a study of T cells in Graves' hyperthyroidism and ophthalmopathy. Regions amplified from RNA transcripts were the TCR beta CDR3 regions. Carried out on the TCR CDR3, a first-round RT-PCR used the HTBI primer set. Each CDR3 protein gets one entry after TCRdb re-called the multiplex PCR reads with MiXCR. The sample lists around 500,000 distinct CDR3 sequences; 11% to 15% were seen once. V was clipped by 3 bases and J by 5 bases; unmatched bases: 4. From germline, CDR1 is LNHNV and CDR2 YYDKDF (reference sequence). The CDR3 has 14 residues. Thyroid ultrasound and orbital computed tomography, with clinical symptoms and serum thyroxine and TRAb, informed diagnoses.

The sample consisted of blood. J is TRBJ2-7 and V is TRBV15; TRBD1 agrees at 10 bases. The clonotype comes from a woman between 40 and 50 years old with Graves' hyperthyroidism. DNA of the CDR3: TGTGCCACCAGCAGTGGACAGGGGGTGGACGAGCAGTACTTC. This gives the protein CATSSGQGVDEQYF.